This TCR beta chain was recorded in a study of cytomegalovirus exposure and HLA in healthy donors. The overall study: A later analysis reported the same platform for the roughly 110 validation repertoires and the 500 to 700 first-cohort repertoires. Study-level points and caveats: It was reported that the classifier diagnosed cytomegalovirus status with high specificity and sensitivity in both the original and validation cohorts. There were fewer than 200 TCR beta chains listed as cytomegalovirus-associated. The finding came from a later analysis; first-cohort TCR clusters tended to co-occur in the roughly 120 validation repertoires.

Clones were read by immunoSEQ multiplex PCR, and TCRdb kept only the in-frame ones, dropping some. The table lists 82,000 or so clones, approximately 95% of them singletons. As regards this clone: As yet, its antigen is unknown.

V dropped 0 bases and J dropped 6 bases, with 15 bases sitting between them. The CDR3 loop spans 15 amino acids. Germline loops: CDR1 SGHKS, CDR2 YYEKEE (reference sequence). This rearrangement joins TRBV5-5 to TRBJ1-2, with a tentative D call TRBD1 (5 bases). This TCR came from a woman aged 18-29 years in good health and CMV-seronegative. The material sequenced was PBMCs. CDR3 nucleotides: TGTGCCAGCAGCTTGGAGTATGGCGTGGGGCATGGCTACACCTTC. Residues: CASSLEYGVGHGYTF.